The next 24 T cell receptor beta chains were all read from a single sample in a study of T cell repertoires in cytomegalovirus infection. In TCRdb, the reads were re-called with MiXCR into one record per CDR3 protein. The table shows around 900,000 distinct CDR3 sequences, with 31% occurring only once. Their target antigens are unknown. The sample consisted of cultured CD8+ T cells from PBMCs, taken from culture after CMV antigen stimulation. These receptors came from a human donor in good health (CMV status not recorded). Some clones in this sample may be carry-over from other donors' samples.

This clonotype was picked up a small number of times. CDR3 residues: CATSDRRTPRTQYF. CDR3 coding DNA: TGTGCCACCAGTGACCGCAGGACACCACGTACGCAGTATTTT. The chain is built from TRBV24-1 and TRBJ2-3; D possibly corresponds to TRBD1 (5 bases). Per germline, CDR1 KGHDR and CDR2 SFDVKD. The CDR3 is 14 residues long. Deletions cut 4 bases from V and 8 bases from J, with 15 bases between.

A few counts support this clonotype. The chain has TRBV7-8 and TRBJ1-1, with D tentatively TRBD1 (5 bases). The CDR3 contains 14 residues. From germline, CDR1 is SGHVS and CDR2 FQNEAQ. V was cut by 1 base and J by 6 bases, with 12 bases left in between. The CDR3 DNA sequence: TGTGCCAGCAGCTTAGAGGGCGGGGGGGCTGAAGCTTTCTTT. Translating it yields CASSLEGGGAEAFF.

Only a few counts were recorded for this clonotype. The V call is TRBV24-1, the J call TRBJ2-1, with D possibly being TRBD2 (6 bases). CDR3 length equals 17 residues. CDR1 is KGHDR and CDR2 is SFDVKD in the germline V gene. Trimming stripped 3 bases from V and 1 base from J, with 15 bases between. The CDR3, as DNA: TGTGCCACCAGTGATCCTATTAGCGGAGATTCCTACAATGAGCAGTTCTTC. It yields the protein CATSDPISGDSYNEQFF.

This clonotype appeared a few times. V and J are TRBV4-1 and TRBJ1-2, with D unresolved. V was cut by 0 bases and J by 5 bases, with 19 bases left in between. The CDR3 runs to 17 residues. CDR1 is MGHRA, CDR2 YSYEKL, per germline. The CDR3: CASSQDPFSLTVYGYTF. CDR3 DNA sequence: TGCGCCAGCAGCCAAGATCCATTCAGCCTTACTGTATATGGCTACACCTTC.

The chain couples TRBV6-1 to TRBJ2-2; D possibly corresponds to TRBD2 (7 bases). The CDR3 runs 17 residues. In germline, CDR1 is MNHNS, CDR2 SASEGT. V was pared by 2 bases and J by 6 bases, with 19 bases between. This CDR3 is CASSETDRGGIPGELFF. In DNA, the CDR3 is TGTGCCAGCAGTGAAACCGATAGGGGGGGCATCCCCGGGGAGCTGTTTTTT.

This clonotype was seen more than once but under ten times. CDR3 sequence (DNA): TGTGCCAGCAACCCTTTCCATGGTCAGCCCCAGCATTTT. This sequence encodes CASNPFHGQPQHF. V gene TRBV28 combines with J gene TRBJ1-5; D is unclear. The CDR3 is 13 amino acids. Between the trimmed V and J ends, which lost 7 bases and 6 bases, there was a span of 13 bases. The germline gives CDR1 MDHEN, CDR2 SYDVKM.

The chain combines TRBV6-6 with TRBJ2-5, with D perhaps matching TRBD1 (6 bases). The CDR3 covers 15 residues. Deletions cut 7 bases from V and 5 bases from J, with 20 bases between. The germline gives CDR1 MNHNY, CDR2 SVGAGI (reference sequence). The CDR3 region is CASTTRGTGRETQYF. The CDR3 DNA is TGTGCCAGCACCACTAGGGGGACGGGACGGGAGACCCAGTACTTC.

V is TRBV25-1 and J is TRBJ2-1, with TRBD2 identical over 9 bases. Germline CDR1 reads MGHDK; CDR2 reads SYGVNS. The V and J ends lost 9 bases and 1 base, in that order; junction bases with no gene match: 7. The CDR3 covers 15 residues. The chain's CDR3 is CASQRGAPSYNEQFF. The CDR3 DNA reads as TGTGCCAGTCAGCGGGGGGCTCCTTCCTACAATGAGCAGTTCTTC.

For this clonotype: This may arise from a read error, as a much more abundant clone is one base away. This sequence joins TRBV6-5 and TRBJ2-1; 12 bases are a match to TRBD2. The CDR3 totals 14 residues. The germline V gene encodes CDR1 MNHEY and CDR2 SVGAGI. The CDR3: CASRETSGGNDQFF. CDR3 in DNA: TGTGCCAGCAGGGAGACTAGCGGGGGCAATGATCAGTTCTTC.

The table lists this clonotype with a few counts. The chain links TRBV7-2 to TRBJ1-2; D possibly corresponds to TRBD1 (5 bases). The V gene lost 6 bases and the J gene lost 2 bases, with 13 bases spanning the gap. CDR3 size: 14 residues. In germline, CDR1 is SGHTA, CDR2 FQGNSA. CDR3 bases: TGTGCCAGCAGGTTTACAGGTTCCAACTATGGCTACACCTTC. It yields the protein CASRFTGSNYGYTF.

This clonotype was counted ten times or more. The V and J genes are TRBV12-3 or TRBV12-4 and TRBJ1-4; D unclear. The CDR3 length is 15 residues. With 6 bases removed from V and 6 bases from J, the gap between germline ends came to 17 bases. CDR3 in DNA: TGTGCCAGCAGCACTGCGAGAGAAAATTATGAAAAACTGTTTTTT. This gives the protein CASSTARENYEKLFF.

The CDR3 here is CASSSSNYNEQFF. The CDR3 DNA reads as TGTGCCAGCAGCTCCTCTAACTACAATGAGCAGTTCTTC. The chain has TRBV5-4 and TRBJ2-1, with D unresolved. The length of the CDR3 is 13 residues. V was cut by 3 bases and J by 3 bases, with 7 bases left in between. CDR1 and CDR2 from the germline V gene are SGHNT and YYREEE (reference sequence).

This clonotype has just a few counts. The CDR3 DNA reads as TGTGCCAGCAGTTACTCGCCTGGGATGGATGAGCAGTTCTTC. This encodes CASSYSPGMDEQFF. The V and J genes are TRBV6-2 or TRBV6-3 and TRBJ2-1; D unclear. Germline CDR1 reads MNHEY; CDR2 reads SVGEGT. The CDR3 is 14 amino acids. V shed 0 bases and J shed 8 bases, with 11 bases lying between them.

The J gene is TRBJ2-1, the V gene TRBV4-1; 9 bases are a match to TRBD1. V lost 1 base to trimming and J lost 5 bases; unmatched junction nucleotides: 3. Germline V gene sequence: CDR1 MGHRA, CDR2 YSYEKL. The CDR3 loop spans 15 amino acids. The CDR3 sequence: CASSQGQGENNEQFF. The CDR3 DNA follows: TGCGCCAGCAGCCAAGGACAGGGGGAAAACAATGAGCAGTTCTTC.

The sample holds a few counts of this clonotype. V and J are TRBV11-2 and TRBJ2-3; no reliable D call. Germline-derived CDR1 and CDR2 are SGHAT and FQNNGV. V shed 4 bases and J shed 2 bases, with 7 bases lying between them. The CDR3 has 13 residues. CDR3 nucleotide sequence: TGTGCCAGCAGCTCCCAAGCCACAGATACGCAGTATTTT. The encoded protein is CASSSQATDTQYF.

In the case of this clonotype: This could be a read error, since a much larger clone is one nucleotide away. The CDR3 coding sequence is TGTGCCAGCAGCCGTCGACTAGCGGGGGGCCCCACAGATCCGCAGTATTTT. This encodes CASSRRLAGGPTDPQYF. The rearrangement joins TRBV7-2 to TRBJ2-3; 13 bases are shared with TRBD2. This CDR3 has 17 residues. The germline V gene encodes CDR1 SGHTA and CDR2 FQGNSA.

The rearrangement links TRBV10-3 to TRBJ2-7, with unresolved D. Looked up from germline, CDR1 is ENHRY and CDR2 is SYGVKD. Trimming pared 4 bases from V and 6 bases from J, leaving 16 bases between. This CDR3 region has 14 residues. The CDR3 coding sequence is TGTGCCATCAGTGGGGTTCAGGACCAAGGCGAGCAGTACGTC. This gives the protein CAISGVQDQGEQYV.

J is TRBJ2-1 and V is TRBV27; possible D gene TRBD2, 6 bases. CDR1 is MNHEY and CDR2 is SMNVEV in the germline V gene (reference sequence). This CDR3 comprises 13 residues. Trimming stripped 5 bases from V and 8 bases from J, with 13 bases between. The CDR3 DNA sequence: TGTGCCAGCAGTCCCTTTAGCGGCTATGAGCAGTTCTTC. This sequence encodes CASSPFSGYEQFF.

This clonotype has more than one count but fewer than ten. CDR3 sequence: CASSQGTGWNTEAFF. Written as DNA, the CDR3 is TGCGCCAGCAGCCAAGGTACAGGGTGGAACACTGAAGCTTTCTTT. This chain links TRBV4-1 with TRBJ1-1; D may be TRBD1 (6 bases). The CDR3 covers 15 residues. Germline CDR1 and CDR2: MGHRA and YSYEKL. Trimming shortened V by 1 base and J by 1 base, and 10 bases separated the two germline ends.

To note about this clonotype: The junction and the germline gene differ at one end; a read error may be behind it. The CDR3 nucleotides read TGTGCCAGTAGTACCCCGGGACTAGCGGGGGAGAGCATAGATACGCAGTATTTT. It codes for CASSTPGLAGESIDTQYF. The rearrangement uses TRBV19 and TRBJ2-3; 14 bases match TRBD2. CDR1 and CDR2 (germline): LNHDA, SQIVND (reference sequence). This CDR3 region has 18 residues.

The CDR3 coding sequence is TGCAGTGCCTTCGCGGATCGCACAGATACGCAGTATTTT. It specifies CSAFADRTDTQYF. This rearrangement joins TRBV20-1 to TRBJ2-3; D ambiguous. CDR1 is DFQATT and CDR2 is SNEGSKA in the germline V gene (reference sequence). V dropped 6 bases and J dropped 1 base, with 11 bases sitting between them. The CDR3 length is 13 residues.

The V and J genes are TRBV5-6 and TRBJ1-2; D gene uncertain. V was pared by 4 bases and J by 0 bases, with 10 bases between. The CDR3 is made up of 14 amino acids. Germline V gene sequence: CDR1 SGHDT, CDR2 YYEEEE. The CDR3 region has the DNA TGTGCCAGCAGCCCGGAGAAGTCTAACTATGGCTACACCTTC. Its protein product is CASSPEKSNYGYTF.

The table lists this clonotype with a few counts. The rearrangement links TRBV7-3 to TRBJ1-2; 7 positions match TRBD1. Germline CDR1 reads SGHTA; CDR2 reads FQGTGA. V was clipped by 2 bases and J by 3 bases; unmatched bases: 6. The length of the CDR3 is 15 residues. CDR3 loop: CASSLDVGQHYGYTF. DNA of the CDR3: TGTGCCAGCAGCTTAGATGTGGGACAGCACTATGGCTACACCTTC.

A remark on this clonotype: Its ends do not fully match the called genes, so a read error is possible. The V call is TRBV12-3 or TRBV12-4, the J call TRBJ2-1; possibly TRBD2 for D (5 bases). The CDR3 has 14 amino acids. The CDR3 region has the DNA TGTGCCGGCAGTTCGGCGGGCACCTACAATGAGCAGTTCTTC. Its protein product is CAGSSAGTYNEQFF.